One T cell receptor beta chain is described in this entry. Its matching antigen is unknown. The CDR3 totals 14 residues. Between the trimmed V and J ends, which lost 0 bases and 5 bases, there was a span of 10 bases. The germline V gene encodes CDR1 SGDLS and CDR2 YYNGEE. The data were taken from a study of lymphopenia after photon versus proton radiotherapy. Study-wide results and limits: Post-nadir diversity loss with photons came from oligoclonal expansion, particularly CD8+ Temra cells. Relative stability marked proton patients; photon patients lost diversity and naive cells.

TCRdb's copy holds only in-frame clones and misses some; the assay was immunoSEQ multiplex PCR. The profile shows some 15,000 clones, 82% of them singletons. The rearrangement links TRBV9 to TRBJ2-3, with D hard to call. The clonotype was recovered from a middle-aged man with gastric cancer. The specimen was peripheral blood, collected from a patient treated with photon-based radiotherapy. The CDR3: CASSVGVGIDTQYF. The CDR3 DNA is TGTGCCAGCAGCGTAGGCGTGGGGATAGATACGCAGTATTTT.